This T cell receptor beta chain was captured by sequencing in a study of human T cells and chemical hapten exposure. The wider study: Patients, mostly women, had alopecia areata, alopecia totalis or alopecia universalis. Study results and caveats: Expanded TCR sets contained significantly more large CDR3 similarity clusters than controls.

There are many counts of this clonotype. Antigen specificity is unknown. CDR3 length: 14 amino acids. V lost 1 base to trimming and J lost 10 bases, with 14 bases between them. Germline CDR1 DFQATT, CDR2 SNEGSKA (reference sequence). Time point indicated: pre-sensitization, week 0. Treatment here: therapeutic diphenylcyclopropenone sensitization with weekly scalp DPC. TCRdb reprocessed the RACE reads with MiXCR, giving one entry per CDR3 protein. This table holds 45,000 to 65,000 distinct CDR3 sequences, approximately 9.9% found once. The sequencing here drew on whole blood, taken in connection with sensitization to the hapten diphenylcyclopropenone (DPC). The TCR was taken from a man aged 35 to 55 with alopecia areata. Some clones in this sample may be carry-over from other donors' samples. This chain joins TRBV20-1 and TRBJ1-6; D gene unclear. The DNA for the CDR3 is TGCAGTGCTAGAGGAGGCCCTCTAGGGTCACCCCTCCACTTT. Its translation is CSARGGPLGSPLHF.